A selection of T cell receptor beta chains follows, all from one sample in a study of somatic mutations in cytotoxic T cells in rheumatoid arthritis. Data came from immunoSEQ multiplex PCR; TCRdb stores just in-frame clones and leaves some out. The sample includes about 9,200 clones, 75% to 80% seen only once; the top ten take roughly a third. Sequencing was carried out using CD8+ T cells sorted from blood. These receptors came from an adult with rheumatoid arthritis. Each CDR3 is given without its conserved first and last residue.

TRBV10-2	12	ASSLDPEVGEQY
TRBV7-9	11	ASSLGGPQEQY
TRBV7-8	14	ASSLALSGGNSPLH
TRBV28	18	ASSSEYALPWTGVFIEQY
TRBV11-1	11	ASSPPGENIQY
TRBV4-1	13	ASSEGALSNYEQY
TRBV7-9	15	ASSQGLAGENTGELF
TRBV6-1	13	ASSDRQGASYEQY
TRBV4-1	11	ASSQDSELEAF
TRBV10-1	14	ASPRPGPFRGQPQH
TRBV7-8	12	ASSGRVGNTEAF
TRBV4-1	12	ASSPTGPSGEQY
TRBV5-4	12	ASSLDWEGYEQY
TRBV15	13	AVEGDTLAKNIQY
TRBV29-1	10	SVDPGRDGYT
TRBV5-1	12	ASSLAGPGGEQF
TRBV30	14	AWSPLPGQGGLEQF
TRBV29-1	15	SVGGALAQSRANVLT
TRBV5-6	10	ASNLGQGELF
TRBV7-3	13	ASSLLAGLGYEQY
TRBV27	11	ASSLDSSYEQY
TRBV11-2	13	ASSRYGTAPYEQY
TRBV19	12	ASSIGTVNTEAF
TRBV1	13	TSSQVGQGLEKLF
TRBV7-2	12	ASAEAGGRSTQY
TRBV14	13	ASSHGTGGGYGYT
TRBV4-3	13	ASSQDPIAGSEQF
TRBV7-7	11	ASSLVMNTEAF
TRBV4-1	12	ASSQGWGANVLT
TRBV7-9	9	ASSFSGEQY
TRBV6-5	10	ASSPDKYGYT
TRBV7-9	14	ASTFGGADSTYEQY
TRBV28	10	ASSFTGAEAF
TRBV5-6	10	ASSLVGQPQH
TRBV27	15	ASSAKGTSVPSYEQY
TRBV6-1	12	ASSSSGGGYEQY
TRBV9	14	ASSELAGDPYNEQF
TRBV5-1	11	ASSSPNPDTQY
TRBV9	10	ASSGSGPQQY
TRBV5-5	12	ASSLAGLYNEQF
TRBV4-3	13	ASSQKGAEAGELF
TRBV5-6	11	ASSLGTGREQY
TRBV27	15	ASSLSAGGYVDGELF
TRBV4-1	16	ASSQEGPDQLNTGELF
TRBV28	11	ASSLTHNQPQH
TRBV5-6	14	ASSLAGDFSNQPQH
TRBV29-1	11	SVRLLEADTQY
TRBV5-4	15	ASSGAPGLEVRETQY
TRBV5-4	12	ASSEAGFGETQY
TRBV7-9	11	ASSLGATGHPF
TRBV7-9	16	ASGGRLRGTTSGIEAF
TRBV28	12	ASRGGGANNEQF
TRBV2	11	ASSHLPQAEAF